Following are 26 T cell receptor beta chains from one sample sequenced in a study of blood T cell repertoires in COVID-19. Data came from immunoSEQ multiplex PCR; TCRdb stores just in-frame clones and leaves some out. The table records a few hundred thousand clones, roughly 88% of them present only once. Sequenced material: PBMCs or T cells enriched from blood (not recorded which). Receptor source: a man under 40 who had recovered from COVID-19.

The chain is built from TRBV7-9 and TRBJ1-1; D remains unclear. The CDR3 contains 13 residues. Germline V lookup: CDR1 SEHNR, CDR2 FQNEAQ (reference sequence). Trimming took 7 bases from V and 2 from J, leaving 11 bases between them. The CDR3 protein is CASTKDINTEAFF. In nucleotides, the CDR3 is TGTGCCAGCACCAAAGACATAAACACTGAAGCTTTCTTT.

V is TRBV30 and J is TRBJ2-7; a weak D match, TRBD1 (5 bases). V shed 4 bases and J shed 2 bases, with 15 bases lying between them. The germline CDR1 and CDR2 sequences are GTSNPN and SVGIG (reference sequence). CDR3 length equals 14 residues. The CDR3 protein is CAWISSETAYEQYF. The CDR3 nucleotides read TGTGCCTGGATAAGTTCGGAGACAGCCTACGAGCAGTACTTC.

This chain joins TRBV11-2 and TRBJ1-4, with TRBD1 matching over 7 bases. The germline V gene encodes CDR1 SGHAT and CDR2 FQNNGV. The CDR3 has 19 amino acids. V lost 3 bases and J lost 2; bases outside the gene matches: 15. CDR3 sequence (DNA): TGTGCCAGCAGCTTGAACCGTGGGTGGATACAGGGGACTAATGAAAAACTGTTTTTT. Its protein is CASSLNRGWIQGTNEKLFF.

The chain carries TRBV19 and TRBJ2-7; weak D call: TRBD2 (6 bases). Germline CDR1 and CDR2: LNHDA and SQIVND (reference sequence). V lost 1 base and J lost 4, with 11 bases in between. This CDR3 spans 14 amino acids. CDR3: CASSIAGLHYEQYF. CDR3 coding DNA: TGTGCCAGTAGTATAGCGGGACTTCATTACGAGCAGTACTTC.

This clone was picked up one time. The V gene is TRBV5-5, the J gene TRBJ1-6; 9 bases are a match to TRBD1. Trimming took 2 bases from V and 10 from J; bases not matched to a gene: 7. The CDR3 is 15 amino acids. Germline values: CDR1 SGHKS, CDR2 YYEKEE (reference sequence). The CDR3 loop reads CASSFPGTGGSPLHF. As DNA, the CDR3 is TGTGCCAGCAGCTTCCCCGGAACAGGGGGCTCACCCCTCCACTTT.

The chain is built from TRBV5-1 and TRBJ2-7; 7 nucleotides align to TRBD1. Germline trimming cut 1 base from V and 3 bases from J; bases unmatched to any gene: 7. CDR1 and CDR2 (germline): SGHRS, YFSETQ. The CDR3 is 15 amino acids. The CDR3 spells CASSLRGQTYYEQYF. In DNA, the CDR3 is TGCGCCAGCAGCTTGAGGGGACAGACCTACTACGAGCAGTACTTC. Full variable domain (outside the CDR3, taken from reference TRBV5-1 and TRBJ2-7): KAGVTQTPRYLIKTRGQQVTLSCSPISGHRSVSWYQQTPGQGLQFLFEYFSETQRNKGNFPGRFSGRQFSNSRSEMNVSTLELGDSALYLCASSLRGQTYYEQYFGPGTRLTVT.

This sequence joins TRBV30 and TRBJ1-2; D call uncertain. Trimming cost V 2 bases and J 8 bases, with 18 bases left between them. The CDR3 is 14 residues long. The germline gives CDR1 GTSNPN, CDR2 SVGIG (reference sequence). This CDR3 is CAWSSYVREEGYTF. The CDR3 DNA sequence: TGTGCCTGGAGTAGCTACGTACGAGAGGAGGGCTACACCTTC.

This rearrangement joins TRBV19 to TRBJ1-6, with 8 bases fitting TRBD1. V gave up 3 bases and J gave up 11 bases; unmatched junction bases: 12. Germline values: CDR1 LNHDA, CDR2 SQIVND (reference sequence). This CDR3 is built from 16 residues. For the CDR3, the DNA is TGTGCCAGTAGTATCCGGACAGGGCCAGGGGATGCACCCCTCCACTTT. This translates into CASSIRTGPGDAPLHF.

The chain uses TRBV18 and TRBJ2-5; perhaps TRBD2 as D (6 bases). Trimming left V 2 bases short and J 5 bases short, with 15 bases between. Germline lookup yields CDR1 KGHSH and CDR2 LQKENI. The CDR3 runs 15 residues. The CDR3 DNA reads as TGTGCCAGCTCACCAACCCACCAACTAGCTGAGACCCAGTACTTC. This gives the protein CASSPTHQLAETQYF. Complete variable domain (other parts from reference TRBV18 and TRBJ2-5): NAGVMQNPRHLVRRRGQEARLRCSPMKGHSHVYWYRQLPEEGLKFMVYLQKENIIDESGMPKERFSAEFPKEGPSILRIQQVVRGDSAAYFCASSPTHQLAETQYFGPGTRLLVL.

This clone has only one observation. J is TRBJ1-5 and V is TRBV5-6; 8 bases agree with TRBD1. The CDR3 runs to 15 residues. The trim removed 1 base at V and 4 bases at J, leaving 4 bases unmatched. Germline-derived CDR1 and CDR2 are SGHDT and YYEEEE. The CDR3 DNA sequence: TGTGCCAGCAGCTTGCGGGACAGGCCGAATCAGCCCCAGCATTTT. Protein sequence: CASSLRDRPNQPQHF.

The J gene is TRBJ1-3, the V gene TRBV18; a weak D match, TRBD1 (5 bases). The CDR3 spans 19 residues. V was pared by 2 bases and J by 0 bases, with 20 bases between. Germline assignment: CDR1 KGHSH and CDR2 LQKENI. The CDR3 DNA follows: TGTGCCAGCTCACCAGTGGCAGGACAACCGCCGCGCTCTGGAAACACCATATATTTT. Translated: CASSPVAGQPPRSGNTIYF.

The chain combines TRBV23-1 with TRBJ2-7, with D maybe TRBD1 (5 bases). TRBV23-1 is placed among ORFs of uncertain function. V shed 4 bases and J shed 5 bases, with 18 bases lying between them. This CDR3 comprises 15 residues. The CDR3 region has the DNA TGCGCCAGCAGTCCCCCCCAGGGTCCCTGCCACGAGCAGTACTTC. As protein: CASSPPQGPCHEQYF.

The gene calls are TRBV21-1 and TRBJ1-5. TRBV21-1 is tagged as a pseudogene. The CDR3 consists of 16 residues. CDR3 nucleotides: TGTGCCAGCAGCGCCACGGGCCGGGAGGAGGATCAGCCCCAGCATTTT. Residues: CASSATGREEDQPQHF.

This clone appeared once. The chain joins TRBV18 to TRBJ1-4; possibly TRBD1 for D (6 bases). Per germline, CDR1 KGHSH and CDR2 LQKENI. The CDR3 extends over 17 amino acids. V gave up 2 bases and J gave up 8 bases, with 21 bases separating them. The CDR3 loop is CASSPGQGRMLREKLFF. The CDR3 bases are TGTGCCAGCTCACCAGGGCAGGGGCGGATGTTAAGAGAAAAACTGTTTTTT. Looking up the rest from reference TRBV18 and TRBJ1-4 gives the full variable domain: NAGVMQNPRHLVRRRGQEARLRCSPMKGHSHVYWYRQLPEEGLKFMVYLQKENIIDESGMPKERFSAEFPKEGPSILRIQQVVRGDSAAYFCASSPGQGRMLREKLFFGSGTQLSVL.

This chain connects TRBV5-1 to TRBJ2-7, with 8 bases fitting TRBD2. J was trimmed by 3 bases and V by 1 base; bases with no gene match: 6. Germline loops: CDR1 SGHRS, CDR2 YFSETQ. The CDR3 covers 15 residues. The CDR3 loop is CASSLRGGGYYEQYF. Here the CDR3 DNA reads TGCGCCAGCAGCTTGAGGGGCGGGGGGTACTACGAGCAGTACTTC.

The chain couples TRBV27 to TRBJ2-5; possibly TRBD2 for D (6 bases). CDR3 length equals 14 residues. V shed 2 bases and J shed 1 base, with 8 bases lying between them. Germline CDR1 and CDR2: MNHEY and SMNVEV (reference sequence). CDR3 sequence (DNA): TGTGCCAGCAGTTTAACTAGCCCCCAAGAGACCCAGTACTTC. It encodes CASSLTSPQETQYF.

This rearrangement joins TRBV28 to TRBJ1-1, with D possibly matching TRBD1 (5 bases). The germline gives CDR1 MDHEN, CDR2 SYDVKM. The CDR3 sequence is 15 residues long. V was trimmed by 2 bases and J by 4 bases, leaving 14 bases between them. CDR3 coding DNA: TGTGCCAGCAGTTTACCTCAGGGTAGGGGCACTGAAGCTTTCTTT. Residues: CASSLPQGRGTEAFF.

The chain carries TRBV5-6 and TRBJ2-1; possible D gene TRBD2, 5 bases. CDR1 SGHDT and CDR2 YYEEEE come from the germline V gene. The CDR3 length is 13 residues. V lost 4 bases to trimming and J lost 9 bases, with 14 bases between them. The CDR3 DNA reads as TGTGCCAGCAGCCGCACCCAGGCGGGTGAGCAGTTCTTC. Protein product: CASSRTQAGEQFF. Supplemented by reference TRBV5-6 and TRBJ2-1, the full variable domain reads DAGVTQSPTHLIKTRGQQVTLRCSPKSGHDTVSWYQQALGQGPQFIFQYYEEEERQRGNFPDRFSGHQFPNYSSELNVNALLLGDSALYLCASSRTQAGEQFFGPGTRLTVL.

The rearrangement links TRBV11-2 to TRBJ2-7; D is unresolved. This CDR3 spans 11 amino acids. Germline V lookup: CDR1 SGHAT, CDR2 FQNNGV. Trimming left V 1 base short and J 6 bases short, with 4 bases between. The chain's CDR3 is CASSLASEQYF. The CDR3 region has the DNA TGTGCCAGCAGCTTAGCGAGCGAGCAGTACTTC.

This clone was seen more than once but under ten times. In the same sample, other DNA sequences code for this CDR3. The CDR3 loop is CASSSGQGNGYTF. In DNA, the CDR3 is TGTGCCAGCAGTTCGGGACAGGGGAATGGCTACACCTTC. This rearrangement joins TRBV28 to TRBJ1-2; 10 bases agree with TRBD1. Germline-derived CDR1 and CDR2 are MDHEN and SYDVKM. CDR3 length: 13 residues. V lost 4 bases, J lost 6 bases, and 2 bases stayed unmatched.

The V and J genes are TRBV28 and TRBJ1-5; 9 positions agree with TRBD1. CDR1 is MDHEN, CDR2 SYDVKM, per germline. CDR3 length equals 15 residues. The J segment lost 5 bases and the V segment lost 7 bases, leaving 9 bases of the junction unmatched. The CDR3 nucleotides are TGTGCCAGCAATCCGGGACAGGGTGGGCATCAGCCCCAGCATTTT. Translated: CASNPGQGGHQPQHF.

V and J are TRBV6-6 and TRBJ1-6, with TRBD1 matching over 7 bases. V lost 5 bases to trimming and J lost 6 bases; unmatched junction nucleotides: 13. The CDR3 consists of 17 residues. The germline V gene has CDR1 MNHNY and CDR2 SVGAGI (reference sequence). The CDR3: CASSLLQGILSNSPLHF. CDR3 in DNA: TGTGCCAGCAGTCTCTTACAGGGGATCCTTTCTAATTCACCCCTCCACTTT.

V is TRBV7-9 and J is TRBJ2-1, with D possibly TRBD2 on 5 matching bases. The CDR3 loop spans 14 amino acids. Between the trimmed V and J ends, which lost 7 bases and 4 bases, there was a span of 14 bases. Germline V lookup: CDR1 SEHNR, CDR2 FQNEAQ (reference sequence). Here the CDR3 reads CASTSQAAYNEQFF. The CDR3 DNA is TGTGCCAGCACCTCCCAAGCGGCGTACAATGAGCAGTTCTTC.

V gene TRBV11-2 combines with J gene TRBJ1-2; 9 nucleotides line up with TRBD1. The CDR3 has 14 residues. CDR1 is SGHAT and CDR2 is FQNNGV in the germline V gene. J gave up 1 base and V 4 bases, and 1 base lay outside the gene matches. Here the CDR3 DNA reads TGTGCCAGCAGCTCGGGACAGGGTAACTATGGCTACACCTTC. Protein product: CASSSGQGNYGYTF.

This rearrangement joins TRBV7-3 to TRBJ2-2, with D perhaps matching TRBD2 (5 bases). V lost 5 bases and J 6 bases, leaving 13 bases between the germline ends. The CDR3 is 14 residues long. Germline V gene data show CDR1 as SGHTA and CDR2 as FQGTGA. The CDR3 DNA is TGTGCCAGCAGCCCCCGAGGACTCCCCGGGGAGCTGTTTTTT. It translates to CASSPRGLPGELFF.

The rearrangement links TRBV6-5 to TRBJ2-7; D gene unclear. Germline CDR1 MNHEY, CDR2 SVGAGI. Trimming cost V 0 bases and J 7 bases, with 7 bases left between them. The CDR3 consists of 12 residues. CDR3 region: CASSYSIVEQYF. The CDR3 nucleotides read TGTGCCAGCAGTTACTCCATAGTTGAGCAGTACTTC.